A selection of T cell receptor beta chains follows, all from one sample in a study of T cell changes during pregnancy in multiple sclerosis. Profiled with immunoSEQ multiplex PCR; TCRdb holds only in-frame clones, not every one. Altogether tens of thousands of clones are present, around 96% being singletons, with the ten largest covering under 2.5%. The sequencing used CD8+ T cells from peripheral blood mononuclear cells, collected after pregnancy. Receptors originate from a female donor with multiple sclerosis, enrolled in a pregnancy study. CDR3s include the opening cysteine and the closing phenylalanine or tryptophan.

V	length	CDR3
TRBV13	13	CASSFPDTDTQYF
TRBV7-8	15	CASSLAVRGYNEQFF
TRBV28	12	CAVGDQGDEQFF
TRBV27	13	CASSPSKEYEQYF
TRBV10-3	15	CAISEVPAGAYEQYF
TRBV2	18	CASTGTSGRAFGTGELFF
TRBV18	12	CASSPTGYEQYF
TRBV4-1	18	CASSQDVAGGGVPGELFF
TRBV2	12	CASSDYQETQYF
TRBV18	17	CASSPGTSGLNTYEQYF
TRBV28	13	CASSFRLADEQYF
TRBV19	15	CASTTSVGATDTQYF
TRBV5-1	17	CASSSESSGGYQETQYF
TRBV27	13	CASRRDSYNEQFF
TRBV19	14	CASSMGQGTTEAFF
TRBV7-8	17	CASSLATRQGHTGELFF
TRBV5-5	14	CASSWTGGDYGYTF
TRBV5-4	14	CASSLGRGSDTQYF
TRBV19	14	CASSIGGNTGELFF
TRBV7-4	17	CASSLGEFRAQPYEQYF
TRBV19	17	CASSRLQGAERGNTIYF
TRBV5-6	15	CASSLILAGVHEQYF
TRBV6-5	14	CASSYSPGNTEAFF
TRBV2	15	CASSGPGQGIHEQYF
TRBV14	13	CASSQTGGSLQFF
TRBV28	12	CASSFGGTEAFF
TRBV27	14	CASNSGTAYNEQFF
TRBV7-9	14	CASSLDGREPEAFF
TRBV28	11	CASSAGNEQFF
TRBV7-9	16	CASSSAPSLVVGEQYF
TRBV27	15	CASSSQGLSNQPQHF
TRBV27	14	CASSWAQGAETQYF
TRBV7-9	15	CASSLVAGLVETQYF
TRBV6-4	13	CASSRTITGELFF
TRBV9	14	CASSSAGTGHEQYF
TRBV5-1	16	CASSPAPGLVGDIQYF
TRBV14	14	CASSQGIGGYEQYF
TRBV29-1	12	CSATKNTGELFF
TRBV4-3	16	CASSQERTSSGETQYF
TRBV28	13	CASSSGQSYEQYF
TRBV7-9	15	CASSPLSGSNNEQFF
TRBV27	16	CASCSRDSYLNYGYTF
TRBV6-5	15	CASSYSGGSTYEQYF
TRBV2	14	CASSEFRQGDGYTF
TRBV28	12	CASSLAAQPQHF
TRBV10-2	15	CASSETGIGNQPQHF